The rows below give T cell receptor beta chains drawn from one sample of a study of technical replicates of blood from a few donors. TCRdb keeps only in-frame clones here, not all; method: immunoSEQ multiplex PCR. The data show 60,000 or so clones, about 87% seen once. The material sequenced was PBMCs. Receptor source: a human donor in good health. Some clones in this sample may be carry-over from other donors' samples. The conserved cysteine and the conserved F or W are not part of the CDR3 here.

V	J	CDR3
TRBV7-8	TRBJ2-7	ASSLVGAGGAYEQY
TRBV5-1	TRBJ2-2	ASSLAGGRANTGELF
TRBV7-9	TRBJ2-5	ASSLARFSGAGETQY
TRBV7-8	TRBJ1-1	ASSGWGGEAF
TRBV28	TRBJ2-5	ASSLTGGAMETQY
TRBV25-1	TRBJ2-3	ASSRRTSGGKTDTQY
TRBV6-4	TRBJ2-7	ATDALRPREAYEQY
TRBV7-2	TRBJ2-3	ASSLTGTDTQY
TRBV5-1	TRBJ2-7	ASSRPASGGAREQY
TRBV7-9	TRBJ2-3	ASRTSGGTDTQY
TRBV6-5	TRBJ2-5	ASSPQDGGKKTQY
TRBV10-3	TRBJ1-3	AISDGQGNTIY
TRBV15	TRBJ2-3	ATSSGTGLTDTQY
TRBV28	TRBJ1-2	ASSSGQGNFGGYT
TRBV5-6	TRBJ1-2	ASSRSDRRGNYGYT
TRBV6-1	TRBJ1-3	ASNREAGTGNTIY
TRBV6-5	TRBJ2-5	ASSYSGGSQETQY
TRBV18	TRBJ2-1	ASSPLGTTHNNEQF
TRBV7-9	TRBJ2-7	ASSLGALDRDEQY
TRBV11-2	TRBJ2-5	ASSLRRAGGGETQY
TRBV5-4	TRBJ2-5	ASSLGGGETQY
TRBV29-1	TRBJ1-1	SASRGTEAF
TRBV2	TRBJ2-5	ASSVIGIDQETQY
TRBV5-6	TRBJ1-4	ASSETGVTNEKLF
TRBV6-6	TRBJ2-2	ASRLDPNTGELF